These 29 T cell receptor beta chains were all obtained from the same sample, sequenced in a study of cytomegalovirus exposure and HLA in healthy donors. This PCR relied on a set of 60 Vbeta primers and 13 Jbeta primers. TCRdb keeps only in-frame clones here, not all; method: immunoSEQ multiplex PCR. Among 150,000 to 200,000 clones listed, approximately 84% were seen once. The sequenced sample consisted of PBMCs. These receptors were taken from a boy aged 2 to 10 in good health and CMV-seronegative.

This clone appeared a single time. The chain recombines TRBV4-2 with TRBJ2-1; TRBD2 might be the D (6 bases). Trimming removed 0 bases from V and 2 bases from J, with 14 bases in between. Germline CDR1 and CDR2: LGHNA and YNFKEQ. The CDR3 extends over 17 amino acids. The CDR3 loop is CASSQDFGDSTYNEQFF. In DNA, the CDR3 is TGTGCCAGCAGCCAAGACTTCGGGGACTCAACCTACAATGAGCAGTTCTTC.

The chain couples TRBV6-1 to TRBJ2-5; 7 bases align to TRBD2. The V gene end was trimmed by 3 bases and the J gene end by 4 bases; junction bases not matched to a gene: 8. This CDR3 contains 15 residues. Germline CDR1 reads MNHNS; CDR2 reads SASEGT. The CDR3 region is CASSDMAGDVETQYF. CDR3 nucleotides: TGTGCCAGCAGTGATATGGCGGGAGACGTAGAGACCCAGTACTTC.

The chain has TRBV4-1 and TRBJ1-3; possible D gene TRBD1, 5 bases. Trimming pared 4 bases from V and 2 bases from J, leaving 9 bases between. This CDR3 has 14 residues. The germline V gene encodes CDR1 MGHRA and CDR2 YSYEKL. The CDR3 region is CASSRSGTGNTIYF. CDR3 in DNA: TGCGCCAGCAGCCGCTCAGGGACTGGAAACACCATATATTTT.

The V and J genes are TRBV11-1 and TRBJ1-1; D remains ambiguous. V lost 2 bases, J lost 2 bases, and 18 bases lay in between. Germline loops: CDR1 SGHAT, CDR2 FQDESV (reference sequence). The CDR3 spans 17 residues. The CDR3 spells CASSLSRAGTANTEAFF. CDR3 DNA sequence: TGTGCCAGCAGCTTATCTCGCGCAGGAACAGCCAACACTGAAGCTTTCTTT.

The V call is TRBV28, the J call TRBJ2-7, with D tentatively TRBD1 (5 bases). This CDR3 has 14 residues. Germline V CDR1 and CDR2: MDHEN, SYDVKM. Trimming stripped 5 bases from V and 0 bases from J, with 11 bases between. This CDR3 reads CASSILTASYEQYF. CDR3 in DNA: TGTGCCAGCAGTATACTGACAGCCTCCTACGAGCAGTACTTC.

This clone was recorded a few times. The CDR3 loop is CASMSSNQPQHF. The CDR3 bases are TGTGCCAGCATGTCGAGCAATCAGCCCCAGCATTTT. J is TRBJ1-5 and V is TRBV2, with D unclear. Looked up from germline, CDR1 is SNHLY and CDR2 is FYNNEI. The germline V and J ends were trimmed by 7 bases and 1 base, with 5 bases remaining between them. The CDR3 covers 12 residues.

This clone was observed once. The CDR3 protein is CASSPGQGAGELFF. The CDR3 DNA follows: TGCGCCAGCAGCCCGGGACAGGGGGCCGGGGAGCTGTTTTTT. This sequence joins TRBV5-1 and TRBJ2-2, with TRBD1 identical over 11 bases. The J segment lost 6 bases and the V segment lost 4 bases, leaving 2 bases of the junction unmatched. The CDR3 is 14 amino acids. The germline V gene has CDR1 SGHRS and CDR2 YFSETQ. The variable domain in full, completed from reference TRBV5-1 and TRBJ2-2, reads KAGVTQTPRYLIKTRGQQVTLSCSPISGHRSVSWYQQTPGQGLQFLFEYFSETQRNKGNFPGRFSGRQFSNSRSEMNVSTLELGDSALYLCASSPGQGAGELFFGEGSRLTVL.

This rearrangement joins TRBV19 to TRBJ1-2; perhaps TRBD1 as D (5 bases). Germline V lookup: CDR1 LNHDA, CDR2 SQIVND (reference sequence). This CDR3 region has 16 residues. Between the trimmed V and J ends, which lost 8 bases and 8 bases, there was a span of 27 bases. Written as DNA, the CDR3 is TGTGCCAGTTTTTCCCCCACTTTGAGAGGATGGGGCGGCTACACCTTC. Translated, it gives CASFSPTLRGWGGYTF.

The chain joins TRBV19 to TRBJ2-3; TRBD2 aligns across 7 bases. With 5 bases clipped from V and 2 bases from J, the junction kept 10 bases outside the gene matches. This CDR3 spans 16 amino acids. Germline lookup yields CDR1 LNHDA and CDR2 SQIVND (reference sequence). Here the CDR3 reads CASSQPAGVTTDTQYF. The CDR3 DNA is TGTGCCAGTAGTCAGCCGGCGGGAGTTACCACAGATACGCAGTATTTT.

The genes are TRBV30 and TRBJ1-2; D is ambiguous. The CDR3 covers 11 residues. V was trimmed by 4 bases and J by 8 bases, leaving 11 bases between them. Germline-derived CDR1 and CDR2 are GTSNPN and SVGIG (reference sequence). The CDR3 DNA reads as TGTGCCTGGACTGTGGGAGGGGGCTACACCTTC. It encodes CAWTVGGGYTF.

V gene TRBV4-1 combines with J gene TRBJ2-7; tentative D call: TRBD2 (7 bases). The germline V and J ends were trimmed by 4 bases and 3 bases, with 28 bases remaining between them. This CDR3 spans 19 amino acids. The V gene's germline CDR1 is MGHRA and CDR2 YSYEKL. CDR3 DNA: TGCGCCAGCAGCCCTCGGACCCCCACGGACGGGGGGCTTGGCTACGAGCAGTACTTC. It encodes CASSPRTPTDGGLGYEQYF.

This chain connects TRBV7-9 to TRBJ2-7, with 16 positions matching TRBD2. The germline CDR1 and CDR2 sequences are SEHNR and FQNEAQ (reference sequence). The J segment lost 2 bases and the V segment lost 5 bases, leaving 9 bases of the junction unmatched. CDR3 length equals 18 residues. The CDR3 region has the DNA TGTGCCAGCAGCACCCCGGGACTAGCGGGAGGGGTCCCCTACGAGCAGTACTTC. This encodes CASSTPGLAGGVPYEQYF.

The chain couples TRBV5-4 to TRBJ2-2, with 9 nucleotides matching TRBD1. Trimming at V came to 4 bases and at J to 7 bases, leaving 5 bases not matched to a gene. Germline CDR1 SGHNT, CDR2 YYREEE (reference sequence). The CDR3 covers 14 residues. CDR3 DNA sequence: TGTGCCAGCAGCCTGGACAGGGGTTTCGGGGAGCTGTTTTTT. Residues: CASSLDRGFGELFF.

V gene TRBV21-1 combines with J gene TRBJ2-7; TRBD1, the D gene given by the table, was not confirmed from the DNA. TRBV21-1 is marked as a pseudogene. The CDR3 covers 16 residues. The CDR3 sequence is CASSKVHGTGKREQYF. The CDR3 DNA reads TGTGCCAGCAGCAAAGTCCATGGGACAGGGAAGCGCGAGCAGTACTTC.

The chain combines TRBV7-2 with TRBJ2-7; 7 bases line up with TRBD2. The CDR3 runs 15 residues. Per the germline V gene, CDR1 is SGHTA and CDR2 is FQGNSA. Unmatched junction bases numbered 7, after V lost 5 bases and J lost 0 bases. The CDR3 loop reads CASSQSGASSYEQYF. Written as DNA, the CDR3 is TGTGCCAGCAGCCAGAGCGGGGCTAGCTCCTACGAGCAGTACTTC. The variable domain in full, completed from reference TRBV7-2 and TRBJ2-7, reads GAGVSQSPSNKVTEKGKDVELRCDPISGHTALYWYRQSLGQGLEFLIYFQGNSAPDKSGLPSDRFSAERTGGSVSTLTIQRTQQEDSAVYLCASSQSGASSYEQYFGPGTRLTVT.

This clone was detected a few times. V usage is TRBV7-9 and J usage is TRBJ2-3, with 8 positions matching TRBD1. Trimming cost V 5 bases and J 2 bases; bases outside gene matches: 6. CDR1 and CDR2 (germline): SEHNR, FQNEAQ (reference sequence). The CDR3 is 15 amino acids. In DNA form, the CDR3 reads TGTGCCAGCAGCAACGGACAGGGTCACACAGATACGCAGTATTTT. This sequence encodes CASSNGQGHTDTQYF.

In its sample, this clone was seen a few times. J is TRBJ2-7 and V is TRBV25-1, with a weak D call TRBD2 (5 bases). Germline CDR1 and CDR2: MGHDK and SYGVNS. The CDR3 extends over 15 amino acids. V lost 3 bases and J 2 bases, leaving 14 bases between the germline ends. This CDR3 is CASSDSASTPYEQYF. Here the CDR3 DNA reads TGTGCCAGCAGTGATTCGGCTAGCACACCCTACGAGCAGTACTTC.

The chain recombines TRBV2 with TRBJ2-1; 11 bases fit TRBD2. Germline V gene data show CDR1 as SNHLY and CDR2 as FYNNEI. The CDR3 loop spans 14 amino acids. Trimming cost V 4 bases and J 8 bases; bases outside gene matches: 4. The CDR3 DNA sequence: TGTGCCAGCAGTGGGGGACTAGCGGAACATGAGCAGTTCTTC. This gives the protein CASSGGLAEHEQFF.

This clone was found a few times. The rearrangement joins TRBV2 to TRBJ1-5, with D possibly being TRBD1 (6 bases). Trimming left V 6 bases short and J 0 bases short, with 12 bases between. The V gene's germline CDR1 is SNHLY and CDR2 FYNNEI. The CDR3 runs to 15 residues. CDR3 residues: CASRTDSNSNQPQHF. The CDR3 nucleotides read TGTGCCAGCAGAACGGACAGTAATAGCAATCAGCCCCAGCATTTT.

For the CDR3, the DNA is TGCGCCAGCAGCCAAGAGCCTAGCGTCTCCTACGAGCAGTACTTC. It encodes CASSQEPSVSYEQYF. The genes are TRBV4-1 and TRBJ2-7, with D possibly being TRBD2 (6 bases). The CDR3 is 15 amino acids. Trimming took off 0 bases at V and 0 bases at J, with 9 bases between the two ends. Germline values: CDR1 MGHRA, CDR2 YSYEKL.

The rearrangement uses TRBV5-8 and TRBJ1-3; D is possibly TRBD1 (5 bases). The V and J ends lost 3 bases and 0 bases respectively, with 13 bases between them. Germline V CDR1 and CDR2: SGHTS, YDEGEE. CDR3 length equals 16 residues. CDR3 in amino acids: CASSSIGAGSGNTIYF. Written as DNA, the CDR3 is TGTGCCAGCAGCTCGATAGGGGCCGGCTCTGGAAACACCATATATTTT.

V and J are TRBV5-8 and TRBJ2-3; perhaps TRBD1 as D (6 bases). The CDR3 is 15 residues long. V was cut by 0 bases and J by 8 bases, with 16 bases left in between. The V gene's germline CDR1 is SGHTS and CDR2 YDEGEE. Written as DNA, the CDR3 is TGTGCCAGCAGCTTGGTATCGGGACAAGGGGCTACGCAGTATTTT. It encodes CASSLVSGQGATQYF.

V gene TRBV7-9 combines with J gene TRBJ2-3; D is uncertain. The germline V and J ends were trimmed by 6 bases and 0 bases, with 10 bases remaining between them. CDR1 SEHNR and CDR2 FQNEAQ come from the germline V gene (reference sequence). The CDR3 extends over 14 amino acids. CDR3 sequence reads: CASSISTSTDTQYF. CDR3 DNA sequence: TGTGCCAGCAGTATATCCACTAGCACAGATACGCAGTATTTT.

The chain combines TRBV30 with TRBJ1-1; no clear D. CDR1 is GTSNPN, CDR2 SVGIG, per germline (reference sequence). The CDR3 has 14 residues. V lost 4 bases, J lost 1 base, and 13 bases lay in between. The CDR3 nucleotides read TGTGCCTGGACCGAGGAGGACTCGAACACTGAAGCTTTCTTT. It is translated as CAWTEEDSNTEAFF.

CDR3 DNA sequence: TGCGCCAGCAGTGAAAGACAGGGTTCTAACTATGGCTACACCTTC. Translated: CASSERQGSNYGYTF. The V gene is TRBV10-2, the J gene TRBJ1-2; TRBD1 agrees at 7 bases. Losses at the gene ends were 3 bases for V and 0 bases for J; bases not matched to a gene: 4. The germline V gene has CDR1 WSHSY and CDR2 SAAADI. The CDR3 length is 15 residues.

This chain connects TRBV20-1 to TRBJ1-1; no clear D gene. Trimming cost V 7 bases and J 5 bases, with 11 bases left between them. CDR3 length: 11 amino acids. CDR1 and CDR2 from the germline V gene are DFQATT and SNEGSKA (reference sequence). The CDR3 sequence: CSGARRTEAFF. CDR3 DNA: TGCAGTGGGGCCCGACGGACTGAAGCTTTCTTT.

CDR3 bases: TGTGCCAGCAGCTTAGGAGGGGGGGCGTTATACAATGAGCAGTTCTTC. Translation: CASSLGGGALYNEQFF. J is TRBJ2-1 and V is TRBV11-2; the D gene is possibly TRBD2 (7 bases). CDR3 length: 16 residues. Germline V CDR1 and CDR2: SGHAT, FQNNGV. V was clipped by 1 base and J by 4 bases, with 14 bases between them.

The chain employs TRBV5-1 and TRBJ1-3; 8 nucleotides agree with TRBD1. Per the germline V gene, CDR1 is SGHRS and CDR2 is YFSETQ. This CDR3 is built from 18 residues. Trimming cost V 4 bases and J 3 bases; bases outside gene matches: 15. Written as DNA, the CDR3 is TGCGCCAGCAGCCCGAACGCCGGGACAGGCATGCGTGGAAACACCATATATTTT. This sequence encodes CASSPNAGTGMRGNTIYF.

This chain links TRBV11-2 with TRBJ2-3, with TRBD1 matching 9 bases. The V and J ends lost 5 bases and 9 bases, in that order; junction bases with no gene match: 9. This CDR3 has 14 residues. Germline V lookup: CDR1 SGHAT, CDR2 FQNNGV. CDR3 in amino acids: CASSHHRGRMTQYF. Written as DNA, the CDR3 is TGTGCCAGCAGCCACCACAGGGGGCGCATGACGCAGTATTTT.